Each of the 23 T cell receptor beta chains below was sequenced from the same sample in a study of immune characterization of retroperitoneal liposarcoma. In TCRdb, the PCR reads were re-called with MiXCR into one record per CDR3 protein. This table has more than 15,000 distinct CDR3 sequences, 35% to 40% appearing once. The sequenced sample was blood. Receptor source: a male donor with retroperitoneal liposarcoma.

This clonotype was seen only a few times. The chain combines TRBV6-1 with TRBJ2-5, with D perhaps TRBD1 (5 bases). The V end was cut by 1 base, the J end by 1 base, with 10 bases between. Germline-derived CDR1 and CDR2 are MNHNS and SASEGT. The CDR3 is 15 amino acids. Here the CDR3 reads CASSEGAGPQETQYF. CDR3 sequence (DNA): TGTGCCAGCAGTGAAGGGGCAGGGCCCCAAGAGACCCAGTACTTC.

This clonotype was seen a few times. The rearrangement joins TRBV25-1 to TRBJ2-5, with D possibly TRBD1 on 5 matching bases. This CDR3 is built from 18 residues. CDR1 and CDR2 from the germline V gene are MGHDK and SYGVNS. The V gene lost 2 bases and the J gene lost 2 bases, with 21 bases spanning the gap. DNA of the CDR3: TGTGCCAGCAGTGAAGTTTCTGGTGGTGGCAGGGCTCAAGAGACCCAGTACTTC. It codes for CASSEVSGGGRAQETQYF.

The chain carries TRBV10-1 and TRBJ2-5, with 8 bases identical to TRBD1. The germline V gene encodes CDR1 WNHNN and CDR2 SYGVQD (reference sequence). V dropped 6 bases and J dropped 4; count of bases not matched to a gene: 10. The CDR3 is 15 amino acids. DNA for the CDR3: TGCGCCAGCAGCAGTACCGGGACAGGAGCAGAGACCCAGTACTTC. Translated, it gives CASSSTGTGAETQYF.

This clonotype is judged medium-sized (0.01 to 0.1%). The gene calls are TRBV12-3 or TRBV12-4 and TRBJ2-5; TRBD2 matches 12 bases. This CDR3 spans 18 amino acids. After removal of 0 bases from V and 1 base from J, the junction contained 6 bases not matched to a gene. The CDR3 bases are TGTGCCAGCAGTTTAGCATTAAAGACTAGCGGGGGCCAAGAGACCCAGTACTTC. It yields the protein CASSLALKTSGGQETQYF.

The rearrangement links TRBV25-1 to TRBJ2-1, with D possibly being TRBD1 or TRBD2 (5 bases each). This CDR3 comprises 13 residues. V was trimmed by 2 bases and J by 13 bases, leaving 15 bases between them. CDR1 and CDR2 from the germline V gene are MGHDK and SYGVNS. CDR3 nucleotides: TGTGCCAGCAGTGAACCCGGGGCGGAGACCCAGTTCTTC. Protein product: CASSEPGAETQFF.

The rearrangement joins TRBV11-3 to TRBJ2-5, with 10 bases identical to TRBD2. Germline CDR1 is SGHNT and CDR2 is YENEEA. J was trimmed by 2 bases and V by 2 bases; bases with no gene match: 5. This CDR3 has 16 amino acids. The CDR3 DNA follows: TGTGCCAGCAGCTTAAATAGCGGGAGGCCTCAAGAGACCCAGTACTTC. Translation gives CASSLNSGRPQETQYF. Together with reference TRBV11-3 and TRBJ2-5, the CDR3 gives the full variable domain: EAGVVQSPRYKIIEKKQPVAFWCNPISGHNTLYWYLQNLGQGPELLIRYENEEAVDDSQLPKDRFSAERLKGVDSTLKIQPAELGDSAVYLCASSLNSGRPQETQYFGPGTRLLVL.

V usage is TRBV7-2 and J usage is TRBJ2-3; no firm D call. The better agreement between TRBJ2-7 and the DNA end casts doubt on the J call. CDR1 is SGHTA and CDR2 is FQGNSA in the germline V gene. The CDR3 sequence is 14 residues long. CDR3 nucleotides: TGTGCCAGCAGCTTAGCGCCTAGAGGTAATGAGCAGTACTTC. Residues: CASSLAPRGNEQYF.

In the case of this clonotype: This may be a read error, as it is one base from a much larger clone. The chain uses TRBV6-1 and TRBJ2-3; 8 bases are a match to TRBD1. The DNA end favors TRBJ2-1, so the J call may be wrong. This CDR3 spans 17 amino acids. Looked up from germline, CDR1 is MNHNS and CDR2 is SASEGT. The CDR3, as DNA: TGTGCCAGCAGTGAAGATCGACAGGGGTTTTTTACGGAGACCCAGTTCTTC. Its translation: CASSEDRQGFFTETQFF.

This clonotype occurred a few times. The rearrangement uses TRBV6-4 and TRBJ2-1; the match to TRBD2 covers 10 bases. Germline CDR1 and CDR2: MRHNA and SNTAGT. V was clipped by 3 bases and J by 10 bases; unmatched bases: 9. The CDR3 covers 15 residues. The DNA for the CDR3 is TGTGCCAGCAGTGAGGCCAGCGGGGGGGCGAGGGAGCAGTTCTTC. Its protein is CASSEASGGAREQFF.

The CDR3 sequence: CASSYLQREVGEQFF. Here the CDR3 DNA reads TGTGCCAGCAGTTACTTGCAGCGGGAGGTGGGTGAGCAGTTCTTC. V and J are TRBV6-6 and TRBJ2-1, with 9 bases identical to TRBD2. V was clipped by 1 base and J by 9 bases; unmatched bases: 7. This CDR3 has 15 amino acids. CDR1 MNHNY and CDR2 SVGAGI come from the germline V gene (reference sequence).

The J gene is TRBJ2-7, the V gene TRBV7-2; 8 bases fit TRBD2. V lost 5 bases, J lost 6 bases, and 9 bases stayed unmatched. CDR1 SGHTA and CDR2 FQGNSA come from the germline V gene. This CDR3 region has 14 residues. This CDR3 reads CASSRGLGGIEQYF. Written as DNA, the CDR3 is TGTGCCAGCAGCCGGGGACTAGGGGGGATCGAGCAGTACTTC.

Many counts were recorded for this clonotype. At one boundary the junction diverges from the germline segment, which might be a read error. The genes are TRBV6-1 and TRBJ2-1, with no clear D. Germline CDR1 and CDR2: MNHNS and SASEGT. This CDR3 comprises 13 residues. CDR3 nucleotide sequence: TGCGCCGGATCGCACAACTCCTACAATGAGCAGTTCTTC. As protein: CAGSHNSYNEQFF.

A remark on this clonotype: Just one base apart from a much larger clone, this may be a read error. The chain recombines TRBV12-3 or TRBV12-4 with TRBJ2-7; D not resolved. CDR3 length: 15 residues. CDR3 in DNA: TGTGCCAGCAGGGGTACTTCGAGGAGCTCCTGCGAGCAGTACTTC. This encodes CASRGTSRSSCEQYF.

This clonotype was seen repeatedly, ten times or more. This chain joins TRBV25-1 and TRBJ2-1, with D maybe TRBD2 (5 bases). This CDR3 spans 15 amino acids. CDR1 is MGHDK and CDR2 is SYGVNS in the germline V gene. V was clipped by 7 bases and J by 0 bases, with 13 bases between them. The CDR3 coding sequence is TGTGCCAGCAAGCGGACTGGAGGCTCCTACAATGAGCAGTTCTTC. This translates into CASKRTGGSYNEQFF. The complete variable domain, with remaining parts taken from reference TRBV25-1 and TRBJ2-1, reads EADIYQTPRYLVIGTGKKITLECSQTMGHDKMYWYQQDPGMELHLIHYSYGVNSTEKGDLSSESTVSRIRTEHFPLTLESARPSHTSQYLCASKRTGGSYNEQFFGPGTRLTVL.

This clonotype was seen repeatedly, ten times or more. The CDR3: CASTGAYEQYF. In DNA, the CDR3 is TGTGCCAGCACAGGGGCCTACGAGCAGTACTTC. V and J are TRBV28 and TRBJ2-7; tentatively, D is TRBD1 (6 bases). The CDR3 spans 11 residues. Germline V gene data show CDR1 as MDHEN and CDR2 as SYDVKM. V was shortened by 7 bases and J by 2 bases, with 6 bases between the two germline ends.

This clonotype is classed as medium-sized. This sequence joins TRBV27 and TRBJ2-3; perhaps TRBD2 as D (6 bases). The CDR3 runs to 15 residues. V was trimmed by 3 bases and J by 2 bases, leaving 12 bases between them. CDR1 and CDR2 from the germline V gene are MNHEY and SMNVEV (reference sequence). For the CDR3, the DNA is TGTGCCAGCAGTTTTGAGTTAGCGGACACAGATACGCAGTATTTT. As protein: CASSFELADTDTQYF.

A few counts support this clonotype. This chain links TRBV6-1 with TRBJ1-5; TRBD1 aligns across 8 bases. This CDR3 spans 16 amino acids. Trimming took 4 bases from V and 8 from J; bases not matched to a gene: 13. Germline-derived CDR1 and CDR2 are MNHNS and SASEGT. The DNA of the CDR3 is TGTGCCAGCAGTGGTAAGGGACAGGTGGTCAGTGAGCCCCAGCATTTT. Translated: CASSGKGQVVSEPQHF.

The chain is built from TRBV6-1 and TRBJ2-6, with no clear D. V was cut by 5 bases and J by 0 bases, with 11 bases left in between. Germline V gives CDR1 MNHNS, CDR2 SASEGT. The CDR3 has 16 residues. The CDR3 is CASSHPDVSGANVLTF. The CDR3 nucleotides read TGTGCCAGCAGTCACCCCGATGTCTCTGGGGCCAACGTCCTGACTTTC.

Only a few counts were recorded for this clonotype. The rearrangement uses TRBV7-8 and TRBJ2-3, with D perhaps TRBD2 (5 bases). The germline CDR1 and CDR2 sequences are SGHVS and FQNEAQ. The CDR3 is 11 residues long. Trimming took 6 bases from V and 8 from J, leaving 9 bases between them. The CDR3 loop is CASRLDVTQYF. For the CDR3, the DNA is TGTGCCAGCAGACTAGACGTTACGCAGTATTTT.

This sequence joins TRBV6-2 or TRBV6-3 and TRBJ2-1; 7 bases fit TRBD2. The CDR3 runs 12 residues. The V segment lost 4 bases and the J segment 9 bases; nucleotides outside the gene matches: 3. Looked up from germline, CDR1 is MNHEY and CDR2 is SVGEGT. This CDR3 reads CASSSGRPEQFF. For the CDR3, the DNA is TGTGCCAGCAGTTCCGGGAGGCCTGAGCAGTTCTTC.

This clonotype is labeled large (0.1 to 1%). This chain uses TRBV27 with TRBJ2-3, with 10 bases that match TRBD2. This CDR3 has 17 amino acids. Losses at the gene ends were 5 bases for V and 7 bases for J; bases not matched to a gene: 15. The germline CDR1 and CDR2 sequences are MNHEY and SMNVEV (reference sequence). The DNA of the CDR3 is TGTGCCAGCAGTACATCCTGGTCTAGCGGGAGTATGTATACGCAGTATTTT. Its translation: CASSTSWSSGSMYTQYF.

The rearrangement joins TRBV7-2 to TRBJ1-1; no clear D gene. The CDR3 is 14 residues long. V was shortened by 2 bases and J by 0 bases, with 7 bases between the two germline ends. The V gene's germline CDR1 is SGHTA and CDR2 FQGNSA. The DNA for the CDR3 is TGTGCCAGCAGCTTACCGATAATGAACACTGAAGCTTTCTTT. Amino acids: CASSLPIMNTEAFF.

This clonotype was seen ten or more times. The V and J genes are TRBV6-1 and TRBJ2-3, with TRBD1 identical over 8 bases. CDR1 MNHNS and CDR2 SASEGT come from the germline V gene. V lost 6 bases and J lost 1; bases outside the gene matches: 9. The CDR3 consists of 16 residues. In nucleotides, the CDR3 is TGTGCCAGCAGCTATTCTTCGGGACAGGGCACAGATACGCAGTATTTT. Translating gives CASSYSSGQGTDTQYF.